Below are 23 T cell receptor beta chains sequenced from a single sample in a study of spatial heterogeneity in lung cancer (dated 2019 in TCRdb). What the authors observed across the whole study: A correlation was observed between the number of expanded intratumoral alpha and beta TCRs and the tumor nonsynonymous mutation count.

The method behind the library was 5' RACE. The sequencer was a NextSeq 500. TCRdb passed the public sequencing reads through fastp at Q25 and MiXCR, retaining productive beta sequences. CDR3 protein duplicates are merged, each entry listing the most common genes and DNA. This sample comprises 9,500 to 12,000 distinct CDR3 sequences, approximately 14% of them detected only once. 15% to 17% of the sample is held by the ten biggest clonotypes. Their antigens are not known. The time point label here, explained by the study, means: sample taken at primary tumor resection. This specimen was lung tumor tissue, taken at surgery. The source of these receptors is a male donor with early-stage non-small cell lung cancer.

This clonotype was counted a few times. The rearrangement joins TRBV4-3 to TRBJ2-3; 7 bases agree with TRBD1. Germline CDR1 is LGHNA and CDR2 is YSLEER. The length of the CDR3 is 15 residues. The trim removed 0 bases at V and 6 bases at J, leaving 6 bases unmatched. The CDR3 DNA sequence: TGCGCCAGCAGCCAAGAGACAGGGCCTATTGATACGCAGTATTTT. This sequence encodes CASSQETGPIDTQYF.

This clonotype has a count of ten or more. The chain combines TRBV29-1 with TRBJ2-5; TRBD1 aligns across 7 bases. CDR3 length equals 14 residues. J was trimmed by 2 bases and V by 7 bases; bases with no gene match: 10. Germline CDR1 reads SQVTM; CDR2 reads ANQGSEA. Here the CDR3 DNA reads TGCAGCGCCGACGGGACAGCGTCTCAAGAGACCCAGTACTTC. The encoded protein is CSADGTASQETQYF.

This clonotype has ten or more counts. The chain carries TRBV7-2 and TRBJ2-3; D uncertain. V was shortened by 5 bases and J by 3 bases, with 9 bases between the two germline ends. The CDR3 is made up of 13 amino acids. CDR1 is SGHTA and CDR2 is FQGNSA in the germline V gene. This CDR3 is CASSRQVTDTQYF. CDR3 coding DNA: TGTGCCAGCAGCCGCCAGGTTACAGATACGCAGTATTTT. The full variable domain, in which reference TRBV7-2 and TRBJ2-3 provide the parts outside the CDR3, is GAGVSQSPSNKVTEKGKDVELRCDPISGHTALYWYRQSLGQGLEFLIYFQGNSAPDKSGLPSDRFSAERTGGSVSTLTIQRTQQEDSAVYLCASSRQVTDTQYFGPGTRLTVL.

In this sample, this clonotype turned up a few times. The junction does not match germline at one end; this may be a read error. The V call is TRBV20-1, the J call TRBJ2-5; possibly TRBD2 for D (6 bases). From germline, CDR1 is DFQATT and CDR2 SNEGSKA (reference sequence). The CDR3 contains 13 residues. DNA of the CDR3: TGCAGTGCTGGAGACCGGGAGCGCGGGACCCAGTACTTC. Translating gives CSAGDRERGTQYF.

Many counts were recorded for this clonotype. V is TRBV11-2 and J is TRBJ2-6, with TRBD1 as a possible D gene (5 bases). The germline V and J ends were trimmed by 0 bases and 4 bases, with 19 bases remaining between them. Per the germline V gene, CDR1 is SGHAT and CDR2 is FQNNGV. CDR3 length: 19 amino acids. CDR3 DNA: TGTGCCAGCAGCTTAGACAGGGTGCCCTCTAGTTCCGGGGCCAACGTCCTGACTTTC. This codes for CASSLDRVPSSSGANVLTF. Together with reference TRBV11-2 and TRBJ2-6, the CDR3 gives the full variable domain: EAGVAQSPRYKIIEKRQSVAFWCNPISGHATLYWYQQILGQGPKLLIQFQNNGVVDDSQLPKDRFSAERLKGVDSTLKIQPAKLEDSAVYLCASSLDRVPSSSGANVLTFGAGSRLTVL.

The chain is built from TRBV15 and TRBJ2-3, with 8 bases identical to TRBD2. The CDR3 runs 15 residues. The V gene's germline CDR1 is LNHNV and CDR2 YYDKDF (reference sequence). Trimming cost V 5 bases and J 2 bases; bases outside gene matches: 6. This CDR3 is CATSFGLAITDTQYF. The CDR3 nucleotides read TGTGCCACCAGCTTCGGACTAGCCATCACAGATACGCAGTATTTT.

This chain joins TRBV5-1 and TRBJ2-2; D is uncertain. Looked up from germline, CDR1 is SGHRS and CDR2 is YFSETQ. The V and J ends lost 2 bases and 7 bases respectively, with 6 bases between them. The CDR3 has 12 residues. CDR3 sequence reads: CASSLRDGELFF. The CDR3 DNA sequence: TGCGCCAGCAGCTTAAGGGACGGGGAGCTGTTTTTT.

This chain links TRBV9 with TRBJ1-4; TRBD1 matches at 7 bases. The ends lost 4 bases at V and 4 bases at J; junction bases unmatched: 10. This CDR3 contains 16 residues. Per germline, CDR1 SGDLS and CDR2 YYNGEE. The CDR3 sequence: CASSPQQGRLNEKLFF. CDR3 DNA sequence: TGTGCCAGCAGCCCGCAACAGGGGCGGCTTAATGAAAAACTGTTTTTT.

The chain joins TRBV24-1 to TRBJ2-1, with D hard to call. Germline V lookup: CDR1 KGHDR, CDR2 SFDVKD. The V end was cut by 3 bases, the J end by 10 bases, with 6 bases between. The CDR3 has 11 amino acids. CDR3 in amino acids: CATSDGEEQFF. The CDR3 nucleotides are TGTGCCACCAGTGATGGCGAGGAGCAGTTCTTC.

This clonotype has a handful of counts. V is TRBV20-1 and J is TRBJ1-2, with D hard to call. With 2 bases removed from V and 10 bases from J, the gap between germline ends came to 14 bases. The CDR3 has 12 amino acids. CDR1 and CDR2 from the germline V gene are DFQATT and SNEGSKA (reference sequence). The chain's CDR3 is CSARIPGRYYTF. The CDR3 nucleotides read TGCAGTGCTAGAATACCGGGCCGATACTACACCTTC.

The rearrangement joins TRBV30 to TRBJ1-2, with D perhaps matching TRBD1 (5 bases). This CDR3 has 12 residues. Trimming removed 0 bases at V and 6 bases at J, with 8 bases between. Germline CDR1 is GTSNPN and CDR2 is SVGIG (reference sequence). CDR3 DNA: TGTGCCTGGAGTGTATCGGGACATGGCTACACCTTC. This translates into CAWSVSGHGYTF.

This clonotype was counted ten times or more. The DNA for the CDR3 is TGTGCCAGCAGCCTAACTAGGCTCGAGCAGTACTTC. Protein product: CASSLTRLEQYF. The rearrangement joins TRBV7-2 to TRBJ2-7; D possibly corresponds to TRBD2 (5 bases). CDR1 and CDR2 (germline): SGHTA, FQGNSA. The CDR3 consists of 12 residues. Between the trimmed V and J ends, which lost 5 bases and 6 bases, there was a span of 11 bases.

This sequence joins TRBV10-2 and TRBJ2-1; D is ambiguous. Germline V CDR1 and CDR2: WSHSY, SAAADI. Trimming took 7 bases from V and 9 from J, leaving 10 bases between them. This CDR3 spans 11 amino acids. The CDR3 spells CASITGSEQFF. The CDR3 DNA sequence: TGCGCCAGCATAACTGGCAGTGAGCAGTTCTTC.

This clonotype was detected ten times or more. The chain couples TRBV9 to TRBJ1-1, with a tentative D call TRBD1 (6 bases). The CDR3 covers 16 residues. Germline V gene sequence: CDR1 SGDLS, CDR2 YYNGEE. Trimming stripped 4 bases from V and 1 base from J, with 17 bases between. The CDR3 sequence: CASSSQPTGPNTEAFF. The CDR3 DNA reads TGTGCCAGCAGCTCCCAACCCACAGGGCCGAACACTGAAGCTTTCTTT.

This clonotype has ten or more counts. The CDR3 DNA reads as TGTGCCAGCAGTTTATGGGGCAACTCTGGGGCCAACGTCCTGACTTTC. The encoded protein is CASSLWGNSGANVLTF. The genes are TRBV27 and TRBJ2-6; possible D gene TRBD1, 5 bases. Germline CDR1 MNHEY, CDR2 SMNVEV (reference sequence). The CDR3 has 16 residues. V was trimmed by 1 base and J by 0 bases, leaving 7 bases between them.

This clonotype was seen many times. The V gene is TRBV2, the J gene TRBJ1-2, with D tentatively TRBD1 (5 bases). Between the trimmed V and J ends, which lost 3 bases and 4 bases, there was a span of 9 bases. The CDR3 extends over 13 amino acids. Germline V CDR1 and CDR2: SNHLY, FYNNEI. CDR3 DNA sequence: TGTGCCAGCAGTGAGGGGGTTTCCTATGGCTACACCTTC. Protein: CASSEGVSYGYTF.

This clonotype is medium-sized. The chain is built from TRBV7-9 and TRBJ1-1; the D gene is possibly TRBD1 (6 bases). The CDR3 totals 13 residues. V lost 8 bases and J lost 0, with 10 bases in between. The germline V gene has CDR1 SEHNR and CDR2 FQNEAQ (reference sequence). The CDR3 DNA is TGTGCCAGCCACGGACAGATGAACACTGAAGCTTTCTTT. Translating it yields CASHGQMNTEAFF.

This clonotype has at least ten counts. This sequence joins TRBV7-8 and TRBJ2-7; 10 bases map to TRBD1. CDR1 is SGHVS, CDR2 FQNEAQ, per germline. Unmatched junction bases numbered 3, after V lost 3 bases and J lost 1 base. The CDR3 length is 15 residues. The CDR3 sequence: CASSFLGQGSYEQYF. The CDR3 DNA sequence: TGTGCCAGCAGCTTCCTGGGACAGGGGTCCTACGAGCAGTACTTC.

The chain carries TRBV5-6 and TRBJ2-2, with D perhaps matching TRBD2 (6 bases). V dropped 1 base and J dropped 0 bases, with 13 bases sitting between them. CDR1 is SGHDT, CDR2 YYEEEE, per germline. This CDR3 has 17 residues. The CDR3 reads CASSLRGTVANTGELFF. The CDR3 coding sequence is TGTGCCAGCAGCTTGAGAGGGACTGTCGCGAACACCGGGGAGCTGTTTTTT.

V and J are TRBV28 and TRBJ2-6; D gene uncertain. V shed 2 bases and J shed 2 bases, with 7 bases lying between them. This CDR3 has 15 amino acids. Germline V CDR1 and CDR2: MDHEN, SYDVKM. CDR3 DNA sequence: TGTGCCAGCAGTTTAGACGTAACTGGGGCCAACGTCCTGACTTTC. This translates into CASSLDVTGANVLTF.

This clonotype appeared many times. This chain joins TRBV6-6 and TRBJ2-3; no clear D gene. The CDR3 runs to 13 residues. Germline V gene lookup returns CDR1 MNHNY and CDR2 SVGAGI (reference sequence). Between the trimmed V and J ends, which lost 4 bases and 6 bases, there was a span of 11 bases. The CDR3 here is CASSSSPADTQYF. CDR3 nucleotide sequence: TGTGCCAGCAGTTCGTCCCCCGCCGATACGCAGTATTTT.

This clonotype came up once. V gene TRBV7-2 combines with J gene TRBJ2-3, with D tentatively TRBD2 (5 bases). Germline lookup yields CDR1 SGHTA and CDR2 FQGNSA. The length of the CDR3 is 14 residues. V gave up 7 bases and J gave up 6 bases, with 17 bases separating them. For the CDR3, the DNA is TGTGCCAGCAACCTACCCACGGGATTTGATACGCAGTATTTT. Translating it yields CASNLPTGFDTQYF. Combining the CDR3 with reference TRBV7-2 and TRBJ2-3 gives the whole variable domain GAGVSQSPSNKVTEKGKDVELRCDPISGHTALYWYRQSLGQGLEFLIYFQGNSAPDKSGLPSDRFSAERTGGSVSTLTIQRTQQEDSAVYLCASNLPTGFDTQYFGPGTRLTVL.

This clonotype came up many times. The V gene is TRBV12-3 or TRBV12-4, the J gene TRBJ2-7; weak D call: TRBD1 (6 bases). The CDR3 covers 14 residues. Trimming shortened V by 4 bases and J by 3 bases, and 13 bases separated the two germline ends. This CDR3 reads CASSSGTLIYEQYF. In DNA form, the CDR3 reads TGTGCCAGCAGTTCTGGGACACTCATCTACGAGCAGTACTTC.